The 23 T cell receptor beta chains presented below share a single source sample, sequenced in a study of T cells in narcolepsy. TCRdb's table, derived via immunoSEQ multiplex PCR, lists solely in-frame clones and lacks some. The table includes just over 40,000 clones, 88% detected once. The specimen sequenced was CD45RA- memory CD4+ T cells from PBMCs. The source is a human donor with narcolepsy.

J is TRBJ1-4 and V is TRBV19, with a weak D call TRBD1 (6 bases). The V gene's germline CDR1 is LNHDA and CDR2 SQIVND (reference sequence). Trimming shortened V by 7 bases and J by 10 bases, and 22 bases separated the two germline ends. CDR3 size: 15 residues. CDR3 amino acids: CASNSSKGGRRKLFF. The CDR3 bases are TGTGCCAGTAACTCATCTAAAGGGGGGCGCAGAAAACTGTTTTTT.

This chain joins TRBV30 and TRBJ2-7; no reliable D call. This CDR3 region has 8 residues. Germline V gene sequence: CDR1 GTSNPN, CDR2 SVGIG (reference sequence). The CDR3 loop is CVLNEQYF. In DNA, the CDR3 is TGTGTACTAAACGAGCAGTACTTC.

CDR3 amino acids: CASSYSVSPLHF. The DNA of the CDR3 is TGTGCCAGCAGTTACTCGGTATCACCCCTCCACTTT. The rearrangement joins TRBV6-6 to TRBJ1-6; D remains unclear. Germline CDR1 reads MNHNY; CDR2 reads SVGAGI (reference sequence). V lost 0 bases and J lost 10, with 4 bases in between. The CDR3 has 12 amino acids.

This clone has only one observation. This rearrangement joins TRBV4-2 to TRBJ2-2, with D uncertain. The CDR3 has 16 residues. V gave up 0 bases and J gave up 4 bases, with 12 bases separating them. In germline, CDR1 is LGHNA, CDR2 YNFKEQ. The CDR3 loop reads CASSQDLGLFTGELFF. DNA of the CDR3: TGTGCCAGCAGCCAAGATCTTGGATTATTCACCGGGGAGCTGTTTTTT.

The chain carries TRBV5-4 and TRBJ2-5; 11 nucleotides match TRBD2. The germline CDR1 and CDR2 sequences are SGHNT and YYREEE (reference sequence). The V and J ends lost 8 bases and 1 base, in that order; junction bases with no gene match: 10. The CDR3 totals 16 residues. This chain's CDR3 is CASSTLTSGGQETQYF. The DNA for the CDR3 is TGTGCCAGTTCCACCCTCACTAGCGGGGGCCAAGAGACCCAGTACTTC.

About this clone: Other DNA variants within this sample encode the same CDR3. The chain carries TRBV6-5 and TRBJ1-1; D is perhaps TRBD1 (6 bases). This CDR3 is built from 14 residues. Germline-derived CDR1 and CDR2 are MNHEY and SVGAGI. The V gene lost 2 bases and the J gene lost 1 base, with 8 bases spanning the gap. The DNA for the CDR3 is TGTGCCAGCAGTTACCAGACAGGGAACACTGAAGCTTTCTTT. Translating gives CASSYQTGNTEAFF.

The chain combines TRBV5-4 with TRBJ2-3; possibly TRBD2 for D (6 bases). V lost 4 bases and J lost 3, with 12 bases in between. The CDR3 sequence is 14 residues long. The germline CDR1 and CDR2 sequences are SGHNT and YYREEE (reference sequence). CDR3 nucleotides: TGTGCCAGCAGCCCCGGGACTCAGACAGATACGCAGTATTTT. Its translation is CASSPGTQTDTQYF.

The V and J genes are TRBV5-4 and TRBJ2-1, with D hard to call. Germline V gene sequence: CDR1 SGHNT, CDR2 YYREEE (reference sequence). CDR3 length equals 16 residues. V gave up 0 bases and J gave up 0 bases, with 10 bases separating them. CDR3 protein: CASSLGPPSSYNEQFF. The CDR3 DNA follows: TGTGCCAGCAGCTTGGGACCACCCAGCTCCTACAATGAGCAGTTCTTC.

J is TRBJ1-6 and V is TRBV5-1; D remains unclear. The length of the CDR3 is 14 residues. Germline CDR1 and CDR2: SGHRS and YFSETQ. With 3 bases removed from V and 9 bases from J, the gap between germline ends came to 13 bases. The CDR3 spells CASSWIPISSPLHF. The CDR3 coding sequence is TGCGCCAGCAGCTGGATTCCTATTAGTTCACCCCTCCACTTT.

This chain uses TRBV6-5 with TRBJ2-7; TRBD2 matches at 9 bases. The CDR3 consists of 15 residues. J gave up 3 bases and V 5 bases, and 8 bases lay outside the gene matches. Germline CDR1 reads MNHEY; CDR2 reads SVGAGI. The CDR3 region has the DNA TGTGCCAGCAGTAGGTTGTCTAGCGGGGACTACGAGCAGTACTTC. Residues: CASSRLSSGDYEQYF.

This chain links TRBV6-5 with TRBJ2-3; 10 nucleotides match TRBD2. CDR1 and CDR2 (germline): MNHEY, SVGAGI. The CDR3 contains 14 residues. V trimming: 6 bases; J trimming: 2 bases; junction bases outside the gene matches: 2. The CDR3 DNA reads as TGTGCCAGCAGGCTAGCGGGGGACACAGATACGCAGTATTTT. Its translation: CASRLAGDTDTQYF.

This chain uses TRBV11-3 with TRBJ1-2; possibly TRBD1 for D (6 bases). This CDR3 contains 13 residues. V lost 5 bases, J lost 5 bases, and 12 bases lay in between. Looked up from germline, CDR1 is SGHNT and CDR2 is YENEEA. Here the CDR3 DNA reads TGTGCCAGCAGCGTCATGGACAGATATGGCTACACCTTC. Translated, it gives CASSVMDRYGYTF.

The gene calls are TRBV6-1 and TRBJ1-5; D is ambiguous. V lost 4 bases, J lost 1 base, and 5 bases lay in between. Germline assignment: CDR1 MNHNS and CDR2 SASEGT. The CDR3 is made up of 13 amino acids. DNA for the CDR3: TGTGCCAGCAGTGCACAGAGCAATCAGCCCCAGCATTTT. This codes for CASSAQSNQPQHF.

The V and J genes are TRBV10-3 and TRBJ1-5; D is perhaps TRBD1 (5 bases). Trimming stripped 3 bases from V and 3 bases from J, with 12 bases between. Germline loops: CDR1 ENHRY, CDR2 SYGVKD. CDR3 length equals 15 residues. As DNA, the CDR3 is TGTGCCATCAGTGATACGGGACGGAACAATCAGCCCCAGCATTTT. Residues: CAISDTGRNNQPQHF.

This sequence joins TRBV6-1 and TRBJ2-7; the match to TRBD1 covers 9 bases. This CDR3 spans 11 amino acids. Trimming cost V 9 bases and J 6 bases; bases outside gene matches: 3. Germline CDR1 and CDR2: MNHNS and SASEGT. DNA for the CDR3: TGTGCCAGTACAGGGGGCTCCGAGCAGTACTTC. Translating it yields CASTGGSEQYF.

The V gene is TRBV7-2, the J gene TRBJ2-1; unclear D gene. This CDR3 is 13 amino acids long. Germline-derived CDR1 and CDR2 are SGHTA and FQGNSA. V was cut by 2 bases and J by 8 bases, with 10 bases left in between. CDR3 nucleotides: TGTGCCAGCAGCTTACGACTGGCCGATGAGCAGTTCTTC. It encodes CASSLRLADEQFF.

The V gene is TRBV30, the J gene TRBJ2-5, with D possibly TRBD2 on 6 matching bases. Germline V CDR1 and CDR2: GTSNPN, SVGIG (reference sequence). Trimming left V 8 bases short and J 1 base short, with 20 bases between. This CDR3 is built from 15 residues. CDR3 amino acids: CARGWGVPTQETQYF. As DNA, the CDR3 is TGTGCCCGAGGTTGGGGGGTCCCCACCCAAGAGACCCAGTACTTC.

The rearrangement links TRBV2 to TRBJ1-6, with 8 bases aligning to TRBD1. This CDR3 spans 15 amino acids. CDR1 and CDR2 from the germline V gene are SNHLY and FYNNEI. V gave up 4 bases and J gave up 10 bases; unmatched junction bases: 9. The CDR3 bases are TGTGCCAGCAGTGGGACAGGGATCAGTCTGTCACCCCTCCACTTT. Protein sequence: CASSGTGISLSPLHF.

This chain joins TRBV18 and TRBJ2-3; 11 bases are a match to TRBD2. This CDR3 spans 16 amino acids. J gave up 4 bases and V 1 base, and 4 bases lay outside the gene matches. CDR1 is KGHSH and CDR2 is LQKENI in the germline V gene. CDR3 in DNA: TGTGCCAGCTCACCACGACTAGCGGGATCGGCAGATACGCAGTATTTT. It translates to CASSPRLAGSADTQYF.

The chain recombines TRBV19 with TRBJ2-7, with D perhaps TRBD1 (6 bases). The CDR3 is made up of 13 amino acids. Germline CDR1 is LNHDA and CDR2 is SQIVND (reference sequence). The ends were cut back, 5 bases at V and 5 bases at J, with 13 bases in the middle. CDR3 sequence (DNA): TGTGCCAGTAGTTTCAGGGGAAAAAACGAGCAGTACTTC. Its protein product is CASSFRGKNEQYF.

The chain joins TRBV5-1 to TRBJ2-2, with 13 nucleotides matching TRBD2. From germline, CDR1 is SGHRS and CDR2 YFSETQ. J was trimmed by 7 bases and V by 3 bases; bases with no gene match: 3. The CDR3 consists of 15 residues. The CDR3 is CASSSTSGRLGELFF. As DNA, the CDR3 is TGCGCCAGCAGCTCGACTAGCGGGAGGCTCGGGGAGCTGTTTTTT.

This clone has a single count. The CDR3 sequence: CASSLGALSYEQYF. The CDR3 DNA sequence: TGTGCCAGCAGCTTAGGGGCCCTTTCCTACGAGCAGTACTTC. This rearrangement joins TRBV11-3 to TRBJ2-7; D call uncertain. The germline V and J ends were trimmed by 1 base and 1 base, with 8 bases remaining between them. Looked up from germline, CDR1 is SGHNT and CDR2 is YENEEA. The CDR3 covers 14 residues.

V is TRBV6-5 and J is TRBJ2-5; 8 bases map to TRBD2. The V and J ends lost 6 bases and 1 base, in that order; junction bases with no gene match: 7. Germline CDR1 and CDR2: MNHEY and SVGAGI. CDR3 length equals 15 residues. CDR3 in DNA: TGTGCCAGCAGAGTCCCCCTAGCGGGCCAAGAGACCCAGTACTTC. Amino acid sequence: CASRVPLAGQETQYF.